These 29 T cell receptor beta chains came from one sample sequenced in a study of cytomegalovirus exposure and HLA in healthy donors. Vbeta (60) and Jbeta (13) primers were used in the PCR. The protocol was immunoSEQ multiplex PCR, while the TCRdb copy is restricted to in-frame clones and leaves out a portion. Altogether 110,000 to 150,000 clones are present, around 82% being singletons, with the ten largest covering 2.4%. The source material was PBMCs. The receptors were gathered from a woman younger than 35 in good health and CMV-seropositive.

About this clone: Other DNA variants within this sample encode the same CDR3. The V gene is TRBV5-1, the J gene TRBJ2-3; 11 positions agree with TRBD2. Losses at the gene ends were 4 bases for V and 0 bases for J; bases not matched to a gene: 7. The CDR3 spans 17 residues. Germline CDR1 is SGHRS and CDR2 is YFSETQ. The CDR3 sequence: CASSPGLAGGSTDTQYF. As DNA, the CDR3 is TGCGCCAGCAGCCCAGGTCTAGCGGGGGGTAGCACAGATACGCAGTATTTT.

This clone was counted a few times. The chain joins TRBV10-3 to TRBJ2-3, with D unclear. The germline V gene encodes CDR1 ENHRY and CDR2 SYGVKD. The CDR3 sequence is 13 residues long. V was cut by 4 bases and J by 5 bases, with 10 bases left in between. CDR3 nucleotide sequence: TGTGCCATCAGTGTGACGACTGGAGATACGCAGTATTTT. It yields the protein CAISVTTGDTQYF.

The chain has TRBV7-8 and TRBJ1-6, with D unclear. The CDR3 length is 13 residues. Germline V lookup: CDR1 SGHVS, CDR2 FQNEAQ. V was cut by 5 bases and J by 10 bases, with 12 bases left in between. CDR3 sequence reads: CASSLKVGSPLHF. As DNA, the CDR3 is TGTGCCAGCAGCCTCAAGGTGGGCTCACCCCTCCACTTT. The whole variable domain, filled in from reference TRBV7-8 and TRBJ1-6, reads GAGVSQSPRYKVAKRGQDVALRCDPISGHVSLFWYQQALGQGPEFLTYFQNEAQLDKSGLPSDRFFAERPEGSVSTLKIQRTQQEDSAVYLCASSLKVGSPLHFGNGTRLTVT.

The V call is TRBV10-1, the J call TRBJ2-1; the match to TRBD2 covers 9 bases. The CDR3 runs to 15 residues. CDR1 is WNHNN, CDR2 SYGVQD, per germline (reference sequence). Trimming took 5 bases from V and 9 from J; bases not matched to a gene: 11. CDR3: CASSRTSGGSVEQFF. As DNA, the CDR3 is TGCGCCAGCAGTCGGACCAGCGGGGGGAGCGTTGAGCAGTTCTTC.

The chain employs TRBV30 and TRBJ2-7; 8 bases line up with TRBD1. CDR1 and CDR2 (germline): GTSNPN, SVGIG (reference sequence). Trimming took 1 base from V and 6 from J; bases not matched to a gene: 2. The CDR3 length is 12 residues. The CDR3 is CAWSDDRGEQYF. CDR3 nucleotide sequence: TGTGCCTGGAGTGATGACAGGGGCGAGCAGTACTTC.

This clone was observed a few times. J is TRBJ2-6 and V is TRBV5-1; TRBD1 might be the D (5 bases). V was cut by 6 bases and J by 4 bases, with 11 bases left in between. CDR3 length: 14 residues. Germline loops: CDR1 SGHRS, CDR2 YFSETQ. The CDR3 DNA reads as TGCGCCAGCACCACAGGCGGCGGGGCCAACGTCCTGACTTTC. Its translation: CASTTGGGANVLTF.

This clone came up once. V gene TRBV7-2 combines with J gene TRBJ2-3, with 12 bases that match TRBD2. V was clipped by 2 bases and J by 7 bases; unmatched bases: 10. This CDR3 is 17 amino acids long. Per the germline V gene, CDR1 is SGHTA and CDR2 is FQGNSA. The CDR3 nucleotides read TGTGCCAGCAGCTTACAGCCTAGCGGGGGGGCCAGGAATACGCAGTATTTT. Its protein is CASSLQPSGGARNTQYF.

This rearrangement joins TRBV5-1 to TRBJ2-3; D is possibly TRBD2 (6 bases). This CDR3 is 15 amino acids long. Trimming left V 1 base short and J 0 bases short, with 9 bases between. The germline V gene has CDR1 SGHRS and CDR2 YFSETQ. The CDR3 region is CASSLSAGSTDTQYF. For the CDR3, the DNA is TGCGCCAGCAGCTTGTCGGCGGGGAGCACAGATACGCAGTATTTT.

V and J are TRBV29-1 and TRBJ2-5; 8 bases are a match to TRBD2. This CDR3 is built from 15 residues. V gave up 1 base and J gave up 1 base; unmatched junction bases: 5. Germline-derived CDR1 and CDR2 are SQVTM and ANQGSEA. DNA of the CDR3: TGCAGCGTTGAAGTTAGCGGGGCGTTCCAAGAGACCCAGTACTTC. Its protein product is CSVEVSGAFQETQYF.

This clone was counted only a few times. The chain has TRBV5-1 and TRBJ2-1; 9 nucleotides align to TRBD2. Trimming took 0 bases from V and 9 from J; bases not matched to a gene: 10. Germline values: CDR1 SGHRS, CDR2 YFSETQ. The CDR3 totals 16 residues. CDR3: CASSLGVAGGQSEQFF. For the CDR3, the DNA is TGCGCCAGCAGCTTGGGGGTCGCGGGGGGGCAAAGTGAGCAGTTCTTC.

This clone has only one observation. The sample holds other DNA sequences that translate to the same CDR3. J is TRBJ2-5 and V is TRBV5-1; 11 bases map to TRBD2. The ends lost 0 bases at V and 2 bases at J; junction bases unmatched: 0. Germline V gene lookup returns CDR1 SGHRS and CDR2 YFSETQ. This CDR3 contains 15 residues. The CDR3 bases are TGCGCCAGCAGCTTGGGGACTAGCGGGCAAGAGACCCAGTACTTC. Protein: CASSLGTSGQETQYF.

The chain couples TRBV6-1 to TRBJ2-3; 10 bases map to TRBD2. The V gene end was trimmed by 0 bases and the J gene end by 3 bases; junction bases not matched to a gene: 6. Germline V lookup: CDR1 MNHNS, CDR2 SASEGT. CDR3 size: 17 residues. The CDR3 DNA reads TGTGCCAGCAGTGAAGCGCTTGGTAGCGGGGGGACAGATACGCAGTATTTT. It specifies CASSEALGSGGTDTQYF.

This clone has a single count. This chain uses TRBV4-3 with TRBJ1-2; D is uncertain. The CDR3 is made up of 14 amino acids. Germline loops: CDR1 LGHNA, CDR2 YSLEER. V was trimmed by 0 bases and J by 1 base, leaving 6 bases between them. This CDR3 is CASSQDPSNYGYTF. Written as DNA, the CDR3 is TGCGCCAGCAGCCAAGACCCGAGTAACTATGGCTACACCTTC.

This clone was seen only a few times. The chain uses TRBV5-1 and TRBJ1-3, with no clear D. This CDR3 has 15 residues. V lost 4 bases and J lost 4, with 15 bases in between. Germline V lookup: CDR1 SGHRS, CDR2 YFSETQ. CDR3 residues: CASSAQTLTGNTIYF. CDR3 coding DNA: TGCGCCAGCAGCGCCCAGACCCTGACAGGAAACACCATATATTTT.

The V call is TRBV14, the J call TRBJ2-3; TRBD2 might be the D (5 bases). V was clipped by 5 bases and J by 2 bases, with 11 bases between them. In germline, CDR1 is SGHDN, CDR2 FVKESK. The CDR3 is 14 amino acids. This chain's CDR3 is CASSLSGTTDTQYF. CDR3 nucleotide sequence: TGTGCCAGCAGCTTATCGGGAACCACAGATACGCAGTATTTT.

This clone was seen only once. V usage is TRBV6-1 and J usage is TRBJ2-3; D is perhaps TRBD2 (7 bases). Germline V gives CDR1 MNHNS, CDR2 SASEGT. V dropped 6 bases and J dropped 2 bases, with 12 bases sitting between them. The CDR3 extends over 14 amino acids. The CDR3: CASREGGPTDTQYF. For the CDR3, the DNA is TGTGCCAGCAGGGAGGGGGGGCCCACAGATACGCAGTATTTT.

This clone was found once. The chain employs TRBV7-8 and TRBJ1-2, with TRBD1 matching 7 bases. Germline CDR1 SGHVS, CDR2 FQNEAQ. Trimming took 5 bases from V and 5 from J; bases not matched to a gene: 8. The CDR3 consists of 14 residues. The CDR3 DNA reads TGTGCCAGCAGCCTCGATCAGGGGGTTTATGGCTACACCTTC. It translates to CASSLDQGVYGYTF.

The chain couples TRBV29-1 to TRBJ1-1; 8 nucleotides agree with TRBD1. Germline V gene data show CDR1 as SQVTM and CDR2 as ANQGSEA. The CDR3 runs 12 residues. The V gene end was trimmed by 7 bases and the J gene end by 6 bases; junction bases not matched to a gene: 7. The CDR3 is CSAAQGAPEAFF. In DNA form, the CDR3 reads TGCAGCGCCGCCCAGGGGGCTCCTGAAGCTTTCTTT. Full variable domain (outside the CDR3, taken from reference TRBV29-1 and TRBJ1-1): SAVISQKPSRDICQRGTSLTIQCQVDSQVTMMFWYRQQPGQSLTLIATANQGSEATYESGFVIDKFPISRPNLTFSTLTVSNMSPEDSSIYLCSAAQGAPEAFFGQGTRLTVV.

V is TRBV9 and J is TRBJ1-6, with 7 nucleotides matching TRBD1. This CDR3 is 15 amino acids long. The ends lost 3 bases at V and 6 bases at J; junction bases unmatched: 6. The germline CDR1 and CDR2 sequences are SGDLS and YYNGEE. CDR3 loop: CASSALGDSNSPLHF. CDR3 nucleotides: TGTGCCAGCAGCGCCTTGGGGGACAGTAATTCACCCCTCCACTTT.

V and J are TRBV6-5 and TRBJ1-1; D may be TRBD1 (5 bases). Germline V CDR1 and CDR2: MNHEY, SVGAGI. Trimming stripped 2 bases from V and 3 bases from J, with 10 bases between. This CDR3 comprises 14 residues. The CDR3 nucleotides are TGTGCCAGCAGTTACGGGGCGGCTTACACTGAAGCTTTCTTT. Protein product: CASSYGAAYTEAFF.

For the CDR3, the DNA is TGTGCCAGCAGCCGTTTCACGGAAGGGGGTAACCTCTACGAGCAGTACTTC. This gives the protein CASSRFTEGGNLYEQYF. V gene TRBV21-1 combines with J gene TRBJ2-7; the table's D gene call, TRBD1, was not cross checked with the DNA. TRBV21-1 constitutes a pseudogene. The CDR3 runs 17 residues.

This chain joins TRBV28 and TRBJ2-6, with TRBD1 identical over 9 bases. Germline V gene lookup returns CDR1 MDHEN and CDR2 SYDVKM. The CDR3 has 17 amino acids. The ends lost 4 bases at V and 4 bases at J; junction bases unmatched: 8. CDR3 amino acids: CASSWGTGPSGANVLTF. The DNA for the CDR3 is TGTGCCAGCAGTTGGGGGACAGGGCCCTCAGGGGCCAACGTCCTGACTTTC.

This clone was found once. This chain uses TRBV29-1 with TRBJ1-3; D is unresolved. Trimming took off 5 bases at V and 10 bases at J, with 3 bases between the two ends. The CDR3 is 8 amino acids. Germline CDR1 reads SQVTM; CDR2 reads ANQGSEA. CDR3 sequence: CSVLTIYF. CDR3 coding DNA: TGCAGCGTTTTAACCATATATTTT.

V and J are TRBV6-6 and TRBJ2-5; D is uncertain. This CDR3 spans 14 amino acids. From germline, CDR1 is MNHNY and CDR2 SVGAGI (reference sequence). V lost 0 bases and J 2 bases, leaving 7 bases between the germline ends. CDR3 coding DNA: TGTGCCAGCAGTTACTCGGCCGTTCAAGAGACCCAGTACTTC. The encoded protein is CASSYSAVQETQYF.

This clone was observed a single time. The DNA of the CDR3 is TGCGCCAGCAGCATAGGACAGGGGGGGAACCGGGAGCTGTTTTTT. This sequence encodes CASSIGQGGNRELFF. J is TRBJ2-2 and V is TRBV5-1, with 10 bases lining up with TRBD1. CDR1 SGHRS and CDR2 YFSETQ come from the germline V gene. Trimming took 4 bases from V and 9 from J; bases not matched to a gene: 9. The length of the CDR3 is 15 residues.

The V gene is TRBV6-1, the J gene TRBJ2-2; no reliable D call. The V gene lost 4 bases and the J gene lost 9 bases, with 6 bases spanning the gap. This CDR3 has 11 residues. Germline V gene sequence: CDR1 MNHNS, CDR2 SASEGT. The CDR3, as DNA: TGTGCCAGCAGTGGGAGCCGGGAGCTGTTTTTT. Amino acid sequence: CASSGSRELFF.

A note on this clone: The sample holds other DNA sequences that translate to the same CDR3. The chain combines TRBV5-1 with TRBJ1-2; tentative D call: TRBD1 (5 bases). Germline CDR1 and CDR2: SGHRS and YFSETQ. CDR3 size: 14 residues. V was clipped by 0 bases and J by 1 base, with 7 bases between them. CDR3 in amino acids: CASSLAGNNYGYTF. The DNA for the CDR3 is TGCGCCAGCAGCTTGGCAGGGAATAACTATGGCTACACCTTC.

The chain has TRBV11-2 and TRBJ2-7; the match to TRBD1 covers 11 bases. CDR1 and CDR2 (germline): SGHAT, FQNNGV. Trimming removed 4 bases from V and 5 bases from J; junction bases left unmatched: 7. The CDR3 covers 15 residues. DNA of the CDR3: TGTGCCAGCAGCTCAACCCGGACAGGGGGCGACGAGCAGTACTTC. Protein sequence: CASSSTRTGGDEQYF.

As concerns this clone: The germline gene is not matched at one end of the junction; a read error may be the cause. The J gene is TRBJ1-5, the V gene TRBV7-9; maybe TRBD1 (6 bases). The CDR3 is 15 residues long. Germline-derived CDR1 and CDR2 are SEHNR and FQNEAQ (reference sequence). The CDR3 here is CSSSLDQGGVQPQHF. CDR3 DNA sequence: TGTTCCAGCAGCTTAGACCAAGGGGGGGTTCAGCCCCAGCATTTT.